These T cell receptor beta chains were read from a single sample in a study of beta chain features in type 1 diabetes. Only in-frame clones appear in the TCRdb table, and some are missing; sequencing was by immunoSEQ multiplex PCR. The sample includes around 160,000 clones, 48% seen only once; the top ten take under 0.5%. Sequences were obtained from Tregs from blood. Receptors were obtained from a man aged 18-30 years in good health. CDR3s include the opening cysteine and the closing phenylalanine or tryptophan. The D gene is left open where the match is weak. Not all rows give a size; the values are once, few, many and, for expanded clones, a class.

d_call,j_call,v_call,clone_size,cdr3_nt,cdr3_aa
.,TRBJ2-1,TRBV7-3,few,TGTGCCAGCAGCCCAACTCTAACCTCGCTAACCGGGGAGAGGAATGAGCAGTTCTTC,CASSPTLTSLTGERNEQFF
TRBD2,TRBJ2-3,TRBV6-6,.,TGTGCCAGCAGACCGACTAGCGGGGGATACACAGATACGCAGTATTTT,CASRPTSGGYTDTQYF
.,TRBJ2-7,TRBV7-9,.,TGTGCCAGCAGCTTCTGGCTAGTTGACGAGCAGTACTTC,CASSFWLVDEQYF
.,TRBJ2-5,TRBV7-2,.,TGTGCCAGCAGCTTCCCGGAAGAGACCCAGTACTTC,CASSFPEETQYF
TRBD1,TRBJ2-5,TRBV7-9,once,TGTGCCAGCAGCCCGTCGACAGGGCTTGAGAGTGAGACCCAGTACTTC,CASSPSTGLESETQYF
.,TRBJ1-2,TRBV18,.,TGTGCCAGCTCACCATTCCCGCGGGGGGAGAACTATGGCTACACCTTC,CASSPFPRGENYGYTF
.,TRBJ1-2,TRBV30,few,TGTGCCTGGAGTGTACCAGGGAATGGCTACACCTTC,CAWSVPGNGYTF
TRBD2,TRBJ2-5,TRBV7-6,few,TGTGCCAGCAGCCTACCGATCAGGACTAGCGGGATAGAAGAGACCCAGTACTTC,CASSLPIRTSGIEETQYF
.,TRBJ2-7,TRBV6-6,few,TGTGCCAGCAGCTGGTCCAGGGTTGACTCCTACGAGCAGTACTTC,CASSWSRVDSYEQYF
TRBD1,TRBJ1-5,TRBV28,.,TGTGCCAGCAGCCCCGGACAGGGACGGGGTCAGCCCCAGCATTTT,CASSPGQGRGQPQHF
.,TRBJ1-1,TRBV19,.,TGTGCCAGTAGTAAATCATTGAACACTGAAGCTTTCTTT,CASSKSLNTEAFF
TRBD2,TRBJ2-7,TRBV7-6,.,TGTGCCAGCAGCTTACAACCCGGGAGGTCCCTCTTGCAGTACTTC,CASSLQPGRSLLQYF
.,TRBJ1-1,TRBV19,few,TGTGCCAGTAGTATATGGGCTATGAACACTGAAGCTTTCTTT,CASSIWAMNTEAFF
TRBD1,TRBJ1-1,TRBV18,.,TGTGCCAGCTCACCACCAGTACAGGGGACTGAAGCTTTCTTT,CASSPPVQGTEAFF
TRBD2,TRBJ2-7,TRBV7-2,.,TGTGCCAGCAGCCGCCCGGGACTAGTCTACGAGCAGTACTTC,CASSRPGLVYEQYF
.,TRBJ1-1,TRBV7-6,few,TGTGCCAGCAGCCGTGGGGGCCCGGGTACTGAAGCTTTCTTT,CASSRGGPGTEAFF
TRBD2,TRBJ2-1,TRBV5-6,.,TGTGCCAGCAGCCTCCGTTACCGTTCGGCTAGCGGGAGCGGTAATGAGCAGTTCTTC,CASSLRYRSASGSGNEQFF
TRBD2,TRBJ2-7,TRBV19,.,TGTGCCAGTAGGGGGGGGACGACCGCTTACGAGCAGTACTTC,CASRGGTTAYEQYF
TRBD2,TRBJ2-1,TRBV5-6,.,TGTGCCAGCAGCTTTATGGTAGCGGGGGGGCCCTCCTACAATGAGCAGTTCTTC,CASSFMVAGGPSYNEQFF
TRBD2,TRBJ2-1,TRBV7-2,.,TGTGCCAGCAGCTTAGGACTAGCCCAGGGTGAGCAGTTCTTC,CASSLGLAQGEQFF
.,TRBJ2-1,TRBV20-1,.,TGCAGTGCTAGAGATTCTCTTGAGCAGTTCTTC,CSARDSLEQFF
.,TRBJ1-1,TRBV29-1,.,TGCAGCCTCTCCAGGGGAACTGAAGCTTTCTTT,CSLSRGTEAFF
TRBD1,TRBJ1-1,TRBV19,.,TGTGCCAGTCATACGGGACAGGGACGGACTGAAGCTTTCTTT,CASHTGQGRTEAFF
TRBD1,TRBJ1-2,TRBV18,.,TGTGCCAGCTCACCGGAGGGACAGAGCTATGGCTACACCTTC,CASSPEGQSYGYTF
.,TRBJ2-4,TRBV7-9,once,TGTGCCAGCACCCAAACAGGGGGGGAGTTAGTGTACTTC,CASTQTGGELVYF
TRBD1,TRBJ1-2,TRBV9,few,TGTGCCAGCGGGCTGGGACAGGGGAACGGCTACACCTTC,CASGLGQGNGYTF
.,TRBJ2-1,TRBV6-1,few,TGTGCCAGCTTGACAGGAGGCAATGAGCAGTTCTTC,CASLTGGNEQFF
.,TRBJ2-1,TRBV25-1,.,TGTGCCAGCAGTGAGTGGGGCGCCTACAATGAGCAGTTCTTC,CASSEWGAYNEQFF
.,TRBJ1-6,TRBV6-1,.,TGTGCCAGCAGTGAAGCGCCGAGACGACAACCCCTCCACTTT,CASSEAPRRQPLHF
.,TRBJ2-1,TRBV29-1,few,TGCAGCGTGCACAGGTACAATGAGCAGTTCTTC,CSVHRYNEQFF
.,TRBJ2-7,TRBV18,.,TGTGCCAGCTCCCCCGGTCAGGGCGCTGGTTACGAGCAGTACTTC,CASSPGQGAGYEQYF
.,TRBJ1-1,TRBV9,.,TGTGCCAGCAGCGTAAAAGTGGTTGCGGACACTGAAGCTTTCTTT,CASSVKVVADTEAFF
.,TRBJ1-6,TRBV6-6,.,TGTGCCAGCAGTTTAACCGGAGGACCCCTCCACTTT,CASSLTGGPLHF
TRBD1,TRBJ2-5,TRBV5-5,.,TGTGCCAGCAGCAAGACAGGGGGTGTGGAGACCCAGTACTTC,CASSKTGGVETQYF
.,TRBJ1-1,TRBV28,.,TGTGCCAGCAGTTTCGCGGGGGGGCTAGTACGCACTGAAGCTTTCTTT,CASSFAGGLVRTEAFF